This T cell receptor (beta chain) appears in the sequencing data of a study of cytomegalovirus exposure and HLA in healthy donors. At the level of the study: In a later analysis, the roughly 120 validation repertoires were reported to have used the same platform as the roughly 610 first-cohort repertoires.

The CDR3 is 12 residues long. The V and J ends lost 10 bases and 5 bases, in that order; junction bases with no gene match: 6. The germline gives CDR1 MNHNS, CDR2 SASEGT. Method: immunoSEQ multiplex PCR; TCRdb's copy keeps in-frame clones and lacks some. Of some 70,000 clones listed, around 95% are singletons. In the case of this clone: As yet, its antigen is unknown.

The donors formed part of the roughly 110-subject validation cohort, distinct from the roughly 660-subject first cohort. Study observations and caveats: In vitro, three CMV-associated chains proved specific for CMV antigens.

This clonotype was obtained from a man between 18 and 29 years old in good health and CMV-seronegative. This chain connects TRBV6-1 to TRBJ2-3, with 7 nucleotides matching TRBD2. The sample comprised PBMCs. In DNA form, the CDR3 reads TGTGCCACCGGTGGCGGGGGAGATACGCAGTATTTT. Protein product: CATGGGGDTQYF.